The clone carrying this T cell receptor beta chain has only one observation. Its antigen is as yet unknown. The sample originates from a study of vaccination and CD4 T cells after COVID-19. Sequencing of cultured CD4+ T cell DNA used the Oncomine TCR Beta short-read assay. TCRdb processed the PCR reads anew with MiXCR; each CDR3 protein has one entry. The sample consists of around 15,000 distinct CDR3 sequences, 50% of them appearing once. Germline CDR1 MNHEY, CDR2 SVGAGI. CDR3 size: 15 residues. Trimming took 4 bases from V and 6 from J; bases not matched to a gene: 9. Indicated treatment: roughly ten-day PBMC culture with coronavirus spike peptide pools or control peptides (ViraFEST assay).

Sequencing was performed on CD4+ T cells from blood, cultured in vitro. The receptor comes from a human donor who had recovered from COVID-19. The rearrangement joins TRBV6-5 to TRBJ2-5, with 9 bases aligning to TRBD1. Here the CDR3 reads CASSLGQGRAQTQYF. CDR3 nucleotide sequence: TGTGCCAGCAGTTTGGGACAGGGTAGGGCCCAGACCCAGTACTTC.